This TCR beta chain was captured in a study of PD-L1 blockade in urothelial cancer. Sequenced by immunoSEQ multiplex PCR; TCRdb stores in-frame clones only, minus some. This sample yields about 100,000 clones, of which about 90% are seen a single time; just over 0.9% belongs to the top ten. The CDR3 covers 15 residues. V was shortened by 2 bases and J by 5 bases, with 13 bases between the two germline ends. Germline assignment: CDR1 MNHEY and CDR2 SVGAGI. Patients suffered from locally advanced or metastatic urothelial carcinoma. The sequencing here drew on PBMCs, taken around atezolizumab (anti-PD-L1) treatment. The clonotype originates from a woman older than 75 with urothelial cancer. This rearrangement joins TRBV6-5 to TRBJ1-5, with D unclear. The CDR3 nucleotides are TGTGCCAGCAGTTACCGGGGAGCCGCTGATCAGCCCCAGCATTTT. It encodes CASSYRGAADQPQHF.